A single sample gave rise to the 16 T cell receptor beta chains below, sequenced in a study of CD8+ T cells in alopecia areata. The sample's treatment: oral pan-JAK inhibitor, 5-10 mg twice daily. Sequencing templates came from extracted RNA that was reverse transcribed into cDNA. Generated by immunoSEQ multiplex PCR, the TCRdb table keeps only in-frame clones and is missing some. The sample carries under 95,000 clones, just over 70% recorded once. The sample was CD8+ T cells sorted from blood, taken at approximately week 44, from a patient treated with tofacitinib. The receptors were sampled from a human donor with alopecia areata.

The chain joins TRBV7-6 to TRBJ2-7; 10 bases match TRBD1. Germline V gene lookup returns CDR1 SGHVS and CDR2 FNYEAQ. Trimming at V came to 5 bases and at J to 3 bases, leaving 4 bases not matched to a gene. The CDR3 length is 14 residues. This CDR3 is CASSPGTGDYEQYF. The CDR3 region has the DNA TGTGCCAGCAGCCCCGGGACAGGGGACTACGAGCAGTACTTC.

V is TRBV5-1 and J is TRBJ1-2; D possibly corresponds to TRBD1 (6 bases). The V gene lost 4 bases and the J gene lost 4 bases, with 20 bases spanning the gap. The CDR3 runs 16 residues. The germline gives CDR1 SGHRS, CDR2 YFSETQ. CDR3 protein: CASSLQGQSLIYGYTF. In DNA, the CDR3 is TGCGCCAGCAGCCTACAAGGACAGTCCCTAATCTATGGCTACACCTTC.

The V gene is TRBV30, the J gene TRBJ1-2; the match to TRBD1 covers 7 bases. The CDR3 runs to 13 residues. J was trimmed by 6 bases and V by 2 bases; bases with no gene match: 6. Looked up from germline, CDR1 is GTSNPN and CDR2 is SVGIG (reference sequence). Here the CDR3 reads CAWSITTGDGYTF. The CDR3 DNA is TGTGCCTGGAGTATAACCACAGGGGATGGCTACACCTTC.

The chain uses TRBV27 and TRBJ2-2, with D perhaps being TRBD1 or TRBD2 (5 bases each). Trimming left V 6 bases short and J 4 bases short, with 9 bases between. The germline CDR1 and CDR2 sequences are MNHEY and SMNVEV (reference sequence). CDR3 size: 13 residues. CDR3 region: CASSWDRTGELFF. The DNA of the CDR3 is TGTGCCAGCAGCTGGGACCGCACCGGGGAGCTGTTTTTT.

This chain uses TRBV6-5 with TRBJ2-2; no clear D gene. Trimming removed 4 bases from V and 7 bases from J, with 13 bases in between. This CDR3 comprises 14 residues. The germline CDR1 and CDR2 sequences are MNHEY and SVGAGI. The CDR3 DNA follows: TGTGCCAGCAGTTCCACTGGGCTGGGCGGGGAGCTGTTTTTT. Translated: CASSSTGLGGELFF.

The CDR3 nucleotides read TGCGCCAGCAGCTCTGGCGGCTCGAACACCGGGGAGCTGTTTTTT. It is translated as CASSSGGSNTGELFF. The rearrangement links TRBV5-1 to TRBJ2-2; D not resolved. From germline, CDR1 is SGHRS and CDR2 YFSETQ. Trimming took 3 bases from V and 0 from J, leaving 9 bases between them. This CDR3 has 15 residues. The whole variable domain, filled in from reference TRBV5-1 and TRBJ2-2, reads KAGVTQTPRYLIKTRGQQVTLSCSPISGHRSVSWYQQTPGQGLQFLFEYFSETQRNKGNFPGRFSGRQFSNSRSEMNVSTLELGDSALYLCASSSGGSNTGELFFGEGSRLTVL.

This CDR3 reads CASSQDYRSSYNEQFF. CDR3 coding DNA: TGCGCCAGCAGCCAAGATTACAGAAGCTCCTACAATGAGCAGTTCTTC. The chain links TRBV4-3 to TRBJ2-1; the D is unclear. Germline V gene data show CDR1 as LGHNA and CDR2 as YSLEER. This CDR3 has 16 residues. Deletions cut 0 bases from V and 0 bases from J, with 9 bases between.

The table lists this clone with a few counts. This sequence joins TRBV5-1 and TRBJ2-7; 10 bases line up with TRBD1. V trimming: 4 bases; J trimming: 5 bases; junction bases outside the gene matches: 12. The CDR3 loop spans 16 amino acids. CDR1 is SGHRS and CDR2 is YFSETQ in the germline V gene. The CDR3 here is CASSETGGAGLDEQYF. Written as DNA, the CDR3 is TGCGCCAGCAGCGAGACAGGGGGCGCGGGTCTCGACGAGCAGTACTTC.

This chain joins TRBV28 and TRBJ2-3, with D tentatively TRBD1 or TRBD2 (5 bases each). This CDR3 has 13 amino acids. Deletions cut 3 bases from V and 4 bases from J, with 8 bases between. Germline V gene data show CDR1 as MDHEN and CDR2 as SYDVKM. As DNA, the CDR3 is TGTGCCAGCAGTTTTCGGGGCGCAGATACGCAGTATTTT. Translated, it gives CASSFRGADTQYF.

The chain uses TRBV4-3 and TRBJ1-4; 7 nucleotides line up with TRBD1. In germline, CDR1 is LGHNA, CDR2 YSLEER. After removal of 0 bases from V and 3 bases from J, the junction contained 4 bases not matched to a gene. This CDR3 spans 16 amino acids. The CDR3 nucleotides are TGCGCCAGCAGCCAAGACAGGACAGGCGCTAATGAAAAACTGTTTTTT. It specifies CASSQDRTGANEKLFF.

The sample holds many counts of this clone. The V call is TRBV15, the J call TRBJ1-4; 7 bases align to TRBD1. CDR3 length: 15 amino acids. After removal of 5 bases from V and 4 bases from J, the junction contained 7 bases not matched to a gene. Germline CDR1 LNHNV, CDR2 YYDKDF (reference sequence). CDR3 residues: CATSPTGVDNEKLFF. The CDR3 DNA is TGTGCCACCAGCCCTACAGGGGTTGATAATGAAAAACTGTTTTTT.

About this clone itself: The sample holds other DNA sequences that translate to the same CDR3. The rearrangement uses TRBV11-2 and TRBJ1-1; D call uncertain. This CDR3 comprises 13 residues. The germline CDR1 and CDR2 sequences are SGHAT and FQNNGV. V lost 0 bases and J 2 bases, leaving 4 bases between the germline ends. The CDR3, as DNA: TGTGCCAGCAGCTTAGACAGAAACACTGAAGCTTTCTTT. It encodes CASSLDRNTEAFF.

This clone was recorded only once. The CDR3 is CASSIDSTLPYEQYF. The CDR3 DNA is TGTGCCAGTAGTATAGATTCTACATTACCCTACGAGCAGTACTTC. V is TRBV19 and J is TRBJ2-7; D is ambiguous. Germline CDR1 and CDR2: LNHDA and SQIVND (reference sequence). Trimming pared 0 bases from V and 2 bases from J, leaving 11 bases between. The CDR3 contains 15 residues.

V and J are TRBV9 and TRBJ2-7; 10 bases align to TRBD1. J lost 3 bases, V lost 3 bases, and 12 bases had no gene match. This CDR3 has 17 residues. The germline gives CDR1 SGDLS, CDR2 YYNGEE. In DNA form, the CDR3 reads TGTGCCAGCAGCGCGAGGCTTGGACAGGGGGAGGGCTACGAGCAGTACTTC. Protein: CASSARLGQGEGYEQYF.

This chain joins TRBV4-3 and TRBJ2-7, with no clear D. V lost 0 bases, J lost 3 bases, and 6 bases lay in between. The CDR3 loop spans 13 amino acids. The germline V gene has CDR1 LGHNA and CDR2 YSLEER. The CDR3: CASSQDNGYEQYF. Here the CDR3 DNA reads TGCGCCAGCAGCCAAGATAACGGCTACGAGCAGTACTTC.

CDR3 sequence (DNA): TGTGCCAGTAGTATAAGCAGCACTAGCAATCAGCCCCAGCATTTT. It encodes CASSISSTSNQPQHF. V gene TRBV19 combines with J gene TRBJ1-5; D is unclear. CDR1 LNHDA and CDR2 SQIVND come from the germline V gene (reference sequence). The V end lost 2 bases, the J end lost 0 bases, and 8 bases lay between the germline ends. The CDR3 totals 15 residues.